This T cell receptor (beta chain) emerged from a study of control samples from healthy donors and cancer patients. Germline loops: CDR1 LNHNV, CDR2 YYDKDF (reference sequence). CDR3 length: 18 residues. V lost 0 bases and J lost 3; bases outside the gene matches: 8. TCRdb's copy holds only in-frame clones and misses some; the assay was immunoSEQ multiplex PCR. The profile shows 40,000 to 60,000 clones, around 90% of them singletons. The sequenced sample was PBMCs. The receptor was isolated from a man in his 60s with head and neck cancer. This rearrangement joins TRBV15 to TRBJ1-6; TRBD1 matches 7 bases. CDR3 protein: CATSRDRGTAGYNSPLHF. CDR3 bases: TGTGCCACCAGCAGAGATCGGGGGACAGCGGGCTATAATTCACCCCTCCACTTT. Complete variable domain (other parts from reference TRBV15 and TRBJ1-6): DAMVIQNPRYQVTQFGKPVTLSCSQTLNHNVMYWYQQKSSQAPKLLFHYYDKDFNNEADTPDNFQSRRPNTSFCFLDIRSPGLGDTAMYLCATSRDRGTAGYNSPLHFGNGTRLTVT.